Below are 3 T cell receptor beta chains sequenced from a single sample in a study of T cell changes during pregnancy in multiple sclerosis. TCRdb keeps only in-frame clones here, not all; method: immunoSEQ multiplex PCR. In the table there are tens of thousands of clones, more than 80% of which are singletons. Sequencing used peripheral blood, obtained in the second trimester of pregnancy. The receptors come from a female donor in good health, enrolled as a control in a pregnancy study.

This clone was found a few times. The rearrangement links TRBV4-1 to TRBJ1-1; possible D gene TRBD1, 6 bases. Trimming stripped 4 bases from V and 5 bases from J, with 14 bases between. This CDR3 is built from 14 residues. Germline values: CDR1 MGHRA, CDR2 YSYEKL. CDR3 sequence: CASSPLQGGTEAFF. For the CDR3, the DNA is TGCGCCAGCAGCCCACTACAGGGAGGGACTGAAGCTTTCTTT.

This clone showed up just a few times. The chain joins TRBV11-1 to TRBJ1-1; no firm D call. Deletions cut 5 bases from V and 2 bases from J, with 12 bases between. Germline CDR1 reads SGHAT; CDR2 reads FQDESV (reference sequence). This CDR3 has 14 amino acids. The CDR3 is CASSPQASNTEAFF. CDR3 sequence (DNA): TGTGCCAGCAGCCCCCAGGCCAGCAACACTGAAGCTTTCTTT.

This sequence joins TRBV5-1 and TRBJ1-1; perhaps TRBD1 as D (5 bases). The ends were cut back, 0 bases at V and 4 bases at J, with 10 bases in the middle. Germline V gene data show CDR1 as SGHRS and CDR2 as YFSETQ. The CDR3 contains 14 residues. In DNA form, the CDR3 reads TGCGCCAGCAGCTTGGCCGGCGGGGCCACTGAAGCTTTCTTT. This gives the protein CASSLAGGATEAFF.